The rows below give T cell receptor beta chains drawn from one sample of a study of regulatory T cells in long-lasting Graves disease. TCRdb reprocessed the multiplex PCR reads with MiXCR, giving one entry per CDR3 protein. This table has 400,000 to 550,000 distinct CDR3 sequences, 15% appearing once. This sample also belongs to another study, concerning T cells in Graves' hyperthyroidism and ophthalmopathy.

This sample comprised peripheral blood mononuclear cells (PBMCs), obtained at new diagnosis, from a patient treated with antithyroid drugs. Receptor source: a woman under 40 with Graves disease. CDR3s leave out the opening cysteine and the closing phenylalanine or tryptophan.

v_gene	len	j_gene	CDR3aa
TRBV6-5	9	TRBJ2-3	ASSYKATQY
TRBV5-1	15	TRBJ2-7	ASRGGLAEARSYEQY
TRBV20-1	13	TRBJ2-3	SAKIAGGGTDTQY
TRBV6-5	16	TRBJ1-4	ASSYPNSGEATNEKLF
TRBV2	8	TRBJ2-1	ASSDEEQF
TRBV2	14	TRBJ2-7	ASSEGTSGSAYEQY
TRBV3-1	13	TRBJ2-2	ASSHDRGFTGELF
TRBV3-1	13	TRBJ2-3	ASRREGASTDTQY
TRBV9	11	TRBJ1-2	ASSVTAGSGYT
TRBV2	11	TRBJ2-1	ASSGGELNEQF
TRBV3-1	14	TRBJ2-5	ASSQAGVRRQETQY
TRBV9	13	TRBJ2-7	ASSREGGQSGEQY
TRBV28	11	TRBJ2-1	ASRRDTYNEQF
TRBV24-1	10	TRBJ2-5	ATSDPQETQY
TRBV30	11	TRBJ2-3	AWSNRGTDTQY
TRBV2	11	TRBJ2-5	ASRNRGGETQY
TRBV27	13	TRBJ1-5	ASSLSSGFGQPQH
TRBV6-5	13	TRBJ2-1	ASSYSQGARNEQF
TRBV7-9	11	TRBJ2-7	ATRTSGTDEQY
TRBV4-1	11	TRBJ1-1	ASRNRVNTEAF
TRBV13	13	TRBJ2-3	ASSSRTVSTDTQY
TRBV30	12	TRBJ2-3	AWSNLGSTDTQY
TRBV7-9	14	TRBJ2-1	ASSTHLAGANNEQF
TRBV3-1	12	TRBJ1-1	ASSQEGTNTEAF
TRBV25-1	12	TRBJ2-5	ASSVTSGIGSQY
TRBV10-3	12	TRBJ2-1	AIDPGLAAPGQF
TRBV19	12	TRBJ2-7	ASSMNREPYEQY
TRBV19	11	TRBJ2-3	ASSIDFTDTQY
TRBV9	13	TRBJ2-5	ASSVAPGVQETQY
TRBV5-1	12	TRBJ1-1	ASSWGGSQSEAF
TRBV15	12	TRBJ2-1	ATSRGGAVNEQF
TRBV5-1	14	TRBJ2-4	ASSAGLDRAKNIQY
TRBV5-1	13	TRBJ1-1	ASSLVLGMNTEAF
TRBV7-3	17	TRBJ2-3	ASSRTGTGTSGTTDTQY
TRBV6-1	14	TRBJ1-6	ASSVDRATYNSPLH
TRBV14	11	TRBJ2-7	ASSHNRVGEQY
TRBV4-1	12	TRBJ1-5	ASSPDSANQPQH
TRBV5-5	12	TRBJ2-7	ASSLETREWEQY
TRBV25-1	13	TRBJ1-6	ASSEWKTGHSPLH
TRBV7-3	11	TRBJ2-4	ASSREAQNIQY
TRBV5-1	15	TRBJ2-1	ASESGGGTSGINEQF
TRBV9	13	TRBJ2-7	ASSAESSGTYEQY
TRBV6-4	14	TRBJ2-7	ASSRGASGNRAEQY
TRBV5-1	11	TRBJ2-5	ASRLIGGETQY
TRBV28	12	TRBJ1-1	ASSLLPGNTEAF
TRBV9	13	TRBJ1-1	ASSALEGRRTEAF
TRBV9	14	TRBJ2-5	ASSVDGSGVGETQY
TRBV20-1	12	TRBJ2-7	SARTGVWITEQY
TRBV7-9	13	TRBJ1-1	ASSFLDGLNTEAF
TRBV12-3/TRBV12-4	13	TRBJ2-3	ASSAGLAGGDTQY
TRBV19	14	TRBJ1-4	ASSPRGGGGYEKLF
TRBV28	12	TRBJ2-3	ASSFNSLWDTQY
TRBV19	12	TRBJ2-5	ASSMGGTLETQY
TRBV29-1	11	TRBJ1-1	SVLKPLNTEAF
TRBV7-2	13	TRBJ2-3	ASSLARIGTDTQY
TRBV19	12	TRBJ2-7	ASSPGQGGGEQY